A single sample gave rise to the 24 T cell receptor beta chains below, sequenced in a study of blood T cell repertoires in COVID-19. Clones were read by immunoSEQ multiplex PCR, and TCRdb kept only the in-frame ones, dropping some. This table has 95,000 to 150,000 clones, 78% appearing once. Sequencing was carried out using peripheral blood. The source is a man aged 65 to 79 with acute or convalescent COVID-19.

The chain has TRBV3-1 (or the pseudogene TRBV3-2) and TRBJ1-4; 10 bases align to TRBD1. Germline CDR1 reads LGHDT; CDR2 reads YNNKEL (reference sequence). V lost 6 bases and J lost 7; bases outside the gene matches: 5. This CDR3 comprises 14 residues. CDR3 region: CASRPTGGREKLFF. CDR3 in DNA: TGTGCCAGCAGACCGACAGGGGGCCGTGAAAAACTGTTTTTT.

This clone showed up just a few times. V and J are TRBV11-2 and TRBJ1-5; 10 bases line up with TRBD1. CDR1 is SGHAT and CDR2 is FQNNGV in the germline V gene. Unmatched junction bases numbered 3, after V lost 4 bases and J lost 3 bases. The CDR3 has 15 residues. DNA for the CDR3: TGTGCCAGCAGCTCCGGGACAGGGGACAATCAGCCCCAGCATTTT. Translating it yields CASSSGTGDNQPQHF.

The chain's CDR3 is CASSLSDRSYGYTF. CDR3 in DNA: TGTGCCAGCAGTTTATCGGACAGGTCCTATGGCTACACCTTC. The chain couples TRBV27 to TRBJ1-2; 7 bases line up with TRBD1. Germline values: CDR1 MNHEY, CDR2 SMNVEV (reference sequence). The CDR3 spans 14 residues. V lost 0 bases, J lost 4 bases, and 2 bases stayed unmatched.

This clone was counted once. The chain has TRBV19 and TRBJ2-2; 11 positions agree with TRBD2. CDR3 length equals 16 residues. Germline V gene data show CDR1 as LNHDA and CDR2 as SQIVND (reference sequence). With 2 bases clipped from V and 6 bases from J, the junction kept 5 bases outside the gene matches. This CDR3 reads CASSIRVAGGAGELFF. The CDR3 nucleotides are TGTGCCAGTAGTATAAGGGTAGCGGGGGGGGCCGGGGAGCTGTTTTTT. The complete variable domain, with remaining parts taken from reference TRBV19 and TRBJ2-2, reads DGGITQSPKYLFRKEGQNVTLSCEQNLNHDAMYWYRQDPGQGLRLIYYSQIVNDFQKGDIAEGYSVSREKKESFPLTVTSAQKNPTAFYLCASSIRVAGGAGELFFGEGSRLTVL.

For this clone: Different DNA sequences within this sample yield the same CDR3. This chain uses TRBV5-1 with TRBJ2-6; D may be TRBD1 (5 bases). The germline V gene has CDR1 SGHRS and CDR2 YFSETQ. V lost 0 bases and J 4 bases, leaving 11 bases between the germline ends. This CDR3 region has 16 residues. The DNA of the CDR3 is TGCGCCAGCAGCTTGGGCCAGGGTGCCGGGGCCAACGTCCTGACTTTC. It translates to CASSLGQGAGANVLTF.

The chain combines TRBV7-2 with TRBJ1-5; maybe TRBD1 (6 bases). V lost 1 base and J 7 bases, leaving 14 bases between the germline ends. This CDR3 spans 15 amino acids. Germline CDR1 and CDR2: SGHTA and FQGNSA. In DNA form, the CDR3 reads TGTGCCAGCAGCTTAGTCTCAGGGGAGGGGCAGCCCCAGCATTTT. It codes for CASSLVSGEGQPQHF.

The chain employs TRBV12-5 and TRBJ1-2; D is unresolved. This CDR3 is 12 amino acids long. With 7 bases removed from V and 8 bases from J, the gap between germline ends came to 14 bases. Germline V gene lookup returns CDR1 LGHNT and CDR2 FRNRAP. CDR3 in DNA: TGTGCTAGTGCCCTGGGAGTATCAGGCTACACCTTC. It encodes CASALGVSGYTF.

V and J are TRBV27 and TRBJ1-4; D not certain. This CDR3 has 16 residues. Germline V gene lookup returns CDR1 MNHEY and CDR2 SMNVEV (reference sequence). V lost 6 bases, J lost 8 bases, and 22 bases lay in between. The CDR3 region is CASRSSAQGRGEKLFF. CDR3 DNA sequence: TGTGCCAGCAGATCCTCGGCCCAAGGGCGCGGGGAAAAACTGTTTTTT.

The chain couples TRBV6-1 to TRBJ2-7; D unclear. The ends were cut back, 3 bases at V and 4 bases at J, with 7 bases in the middle. Germline V gene lookup returns CDR1 MNHNS and CDR2 SASEGT. This CDR3 contains 12 residues. The CDR3, as DNA: TGTGCCAGCAGTGACAGTCGATACGAGCAGTACTTC. Protein sequence: CASSDSRYEQYF.

The chain combines TRBV12-3 or TRBV12-4 with TRBJ2-7, with a weak D call TRBD1 (5 bases). This CDR3 is 13 amino acids long. V lost 5 bases and J lost 7, with 15 bases in between. The CDR3 DNA reads as TGTGCCAGCAGTGGCAGGGTGAAAGATGAGCAGTACTTC. Its translation is CASSGRVKDEQYF.

V usage is TRBV9 and J usage is TRBJ1-2; weak D call: TRBD1 (5 bases). The V and J ends lost 4 bases and 0 bases respectively, with 16 bases between them. CDR1 and CDR2 from the germline V gene are SGDLS and YYNGEE. The CDR3 runs to 16 residues. CDR3 in amino acids: CASSTGGSRANYGYTF. In DNA form, the CDR3 reads TGTGCCAGCAGCACGGGGGGGTCTCGAGCTAACTATGGCTACACCTTC.

V and J are TRBV19 and TRBJ2-1; 7 positions match TRBD1. CDR3 length: 16 amino acids. The trim removed 1 base at V and 7 bases at J, leaving 10 bases unmatched. The germline V gene has CDR1 LNHDA and CDR2 SQIVND (reference sequence). The CDR3 spells CASSIVRQGPENEQFF. The DNA of the CDR3 is TGTGCCAGTAGTATAGTCCGACAGGGTCCTGAGAATGAGCAGTTCTTC.

This chain links TRBV9 with TRBJ1-6; no clear D gene. The CDR3 loop spans 14 amino acids. The V gene's germline CDR1 is SGDLS and CDR2 YYNGEE. V was pared by 0 bases and J by 5 bases, with 6 bases between. CDR3: CASSVGQNNSPLHF. For the CDR3, the DNA is TGTGCCAGCAGCGTAGGGCAGAATAATTCACCCCTCCACTTT.

V usage is TRBV3-1 (or the pseudogene TRBV3-2) and J usage is TRBJ2-3; D gene uncertain. Germline V CDR1 and CDR2: LGHDT, YNNKEL (reference sequence). The CDR3 covers 16 residues. The V gene lost 3 bases and the J gene lost 0 bases, with 13 bases spanning the gap. As DNA, the CDR3 is TGTGCCAGCAGCCAGTTTGCGCGTGCTAGCACAGATACGCAGTATTTT. Translation: CASSQFARASTDTQYF.

This sequence joins TRBV30 and TRBJ1-1, with 10 bases identical to TRBD1. Trimming at V came to 3 bases and at J to 0 bases, leaving 7 bases not matched to a gene. The germline gives CDR1 GTSNPN, CDR2 SVGIG (reference sequence). The CDR3 runs to 16 residues. The CDR3 is CAWSRQGASMNTEAFF. Written as DNA, the CDR3 is TGTGCCTGGAGCAGACAGGGGGCAAGCATGAACACTGAAGCTTTCTTT.

The chain has TRBV6-5 and TRBJ2-7; 7 nucleotides match TRBD1. After removal of 6 bases from V and 3 bases from J, the junction contained 5 bases not matched to a gene. This CDR3 comprises 13 residues. CDR1 MNHEY and CDR2 SVGAGI come from the germline V gene. The chain's CDR3 is CASRAGTVYEQYF. The CDR3 DNA reads TGTGCCAGCAGAGCCGGGACAGTCTACGAGCAGTACTTC.

With respect to this clone: Just one base apart from a much larger clone, this may be a read error. In the same sample, other DNA sequences code for this CDR3. The V call is TRBV5-1, the J call TRBJ2-2; D perhaps matches TRBD1 (5 bases). The CDR3 has 15 amino acids. V shed 4 bases and J shed 1 base, with 11 bases lying between them. CDR1 is SGHRS and CDR2 is YFSETQ in the germline V gene. This CDR3 reads CASSTPQGNTGELFF. CDR3 DNA sequence: TGCGCCAGCAGCACACCGCAGGGGAACACCGGGGAGCTGTTTTTT.

The genes are TRBV5-1 and TRBJ2-3; 12 positions match TRBD2. The CDR3 sequence is 16 residues long. After removal of 2 bases from V and 6 bases from J, the junction contained 7 bases not matched to a gene. CDR1 and CDR2 (germline): SGHRS, YFSETQ. DNA for the CDR3: TGCGCCAGCAGCTTAAGGACTAGCGGGGATGCGGATACGCAGTATTTT. It codes for CASSLRTSGDADTQYF.

In its sample, this clone was seen once. The chain couples TRBV4-3 to TRBJ1-3, with D tentatively TRBD1 (5 bases). This CDR3 has 14 amino acids. CDR1 and CDR2 from the germline V gene are LGHNA and YSLEER. The V end was cut by 0 bases, the J end by 4 bases, with 7 bases between. The CDR3: CASSQDRAGNTIYF. The CDR3 nucleotides are TGCGCCAGCAGCCAAGACAGGGCGGGAAACACCATATATTTT.

The CDR3 nucleotides are TGCGCCAGCAGCCGCGGGGACACAGATACGCAGTATTTT. Protein sequence: CASSRGDTDTQYF. The genes are TRBV5-1 and TRBJ2-3, with a weak D call TRBD2 (6 bases). Trimming left V 4 bases short and J 2 bases short, with 8 bases between. This CDR3 is built from 13 residues. Germline loops: CDR1 SGHRS, CDR2 YFSETQ.

The V call is TRBV9, the J call TRBJ2-7; D gene unclear. Deletions cut 4 bases from V and 0 bases from J, with 11 bases between. Looked up from germline, CDR1 is SGDLS and CDR2 is YYNGEE. This CDR3 spans 14 amino acids. The CDR3 is CASSPLASSYEQYF. In nucleotides, the CDR3 is TGTGCCAGCAGCCCCCTGGCCTCCTCCTACGAGCAGTACTTC.

This rearrangement joins TRBV6-2 or TRBV6-3 to TRBJ1-2; D is ambiguous. V was clipped by 2 bases and J by 3 bases, with 13 bases between them. The CDR3 consists of 15 residues. Germline lookup yields CDR1 MNHEY and CDR2 SVGEGT. The DNA for the CDR3 is TGTGCCAGCAGTTACGGCCACCCGTCAGACTATGGCTACACCTTC. Its protein product is CASSYGHPSDYGYTF.

This clone was seen once. The rearrangement links TRBV7-2 to TRBJ2-1; 12 nucleotides match TRBD2. The germline gives CDR1 SGHTA, CDR2 FQGNSA. The CDR3 extends over 18 amino acids. With V trimmed by 0 bases and J by 7 bases, 10 bases remained unmatched. The CDR3 region is CASSLAPGLAGKDNEQFF. The CDR3 DNA reads as TGTGCCAGCAGCTTAGCTCCCGGACTAGCGGGGAAAGATAATGAGCAGTTCTTC.

This clone was seen a single time. The chain employs TRBV29-1 and TRBJ2-7, with 8 bases lining up with TRBD1. The trim removed 7 bases at V and 0 bases at J, leaving 5 bases unmatched. CDR1 SQVTM and CDR2 ANQGSEA come from the germline V gene. This CDR3 comprises 13 residues. CDR3 DNA sequence: TGCAGCGCCCGAGGGACAGGCTCCTACGAGCAGTACTTC. Its translation is CSARGTGSYEQYF.